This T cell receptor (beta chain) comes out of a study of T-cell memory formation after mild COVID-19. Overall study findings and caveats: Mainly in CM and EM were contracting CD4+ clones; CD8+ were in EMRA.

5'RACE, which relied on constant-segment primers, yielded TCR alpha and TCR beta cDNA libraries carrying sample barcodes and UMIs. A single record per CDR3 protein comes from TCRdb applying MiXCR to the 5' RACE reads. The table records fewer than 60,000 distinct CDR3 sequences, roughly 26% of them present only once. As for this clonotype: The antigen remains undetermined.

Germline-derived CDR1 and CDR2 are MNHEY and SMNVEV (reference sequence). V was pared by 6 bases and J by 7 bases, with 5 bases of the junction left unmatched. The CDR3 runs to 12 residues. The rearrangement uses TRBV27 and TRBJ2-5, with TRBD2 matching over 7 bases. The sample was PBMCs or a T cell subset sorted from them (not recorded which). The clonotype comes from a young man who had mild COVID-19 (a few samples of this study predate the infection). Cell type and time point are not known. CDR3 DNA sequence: TGTGCCAGCAGGCCTGGGGGGGGGACCCAGTACTTC. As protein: CASRPGGGTQYF.